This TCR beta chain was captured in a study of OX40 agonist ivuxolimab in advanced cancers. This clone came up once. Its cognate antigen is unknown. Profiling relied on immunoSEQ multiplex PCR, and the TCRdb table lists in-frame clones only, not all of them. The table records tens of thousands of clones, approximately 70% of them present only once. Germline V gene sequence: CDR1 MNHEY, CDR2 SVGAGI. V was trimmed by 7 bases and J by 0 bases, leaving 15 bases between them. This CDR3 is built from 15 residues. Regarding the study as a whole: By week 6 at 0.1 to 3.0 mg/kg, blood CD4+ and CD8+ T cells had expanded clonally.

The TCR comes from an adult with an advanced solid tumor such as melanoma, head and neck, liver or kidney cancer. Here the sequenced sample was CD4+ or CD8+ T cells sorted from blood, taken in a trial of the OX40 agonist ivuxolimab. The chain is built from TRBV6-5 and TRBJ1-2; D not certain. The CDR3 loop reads CASTLDGVANYGYTF. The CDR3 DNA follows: TGTGCCAGCACCCTCGATGGGGTAGCTAACTATGGCTACACCTTC.